This TCR beta chain was documented in a study of T cell changes during pregnancy in multiple sclerosis. The repertoire was sequenced with immunoSEQ multiplex PCR; TCRdb's copy has only in-frame clones and lacks some. The table includes approximately 32,000 clones, 80% to 90% detected once. CDR1 is SGDLS and CDR2 is YYNGEE in the germline V gene. CDR3 length: 14 residues. V lost 0 bases to trimming and J lost 1 base; unmatched junction nucleotides: 0. V is TRBV9 and J is TRBJ1-1, with TRBD1 matching 7 bases. The sample consisted of CD8+ T cells from peripheral blood mononuclear cells, taken in the second trimester of pregnancy. This TCR was recovered from a female donor with multiple sclerosis, enrolled in a pregnancy study. DNA for the CDR3: TGTGCCAGCAGCGTAGAGGGGGCGAACACTGAAGCTTTCTTT. As protein: CASSVEGANTEAFF.